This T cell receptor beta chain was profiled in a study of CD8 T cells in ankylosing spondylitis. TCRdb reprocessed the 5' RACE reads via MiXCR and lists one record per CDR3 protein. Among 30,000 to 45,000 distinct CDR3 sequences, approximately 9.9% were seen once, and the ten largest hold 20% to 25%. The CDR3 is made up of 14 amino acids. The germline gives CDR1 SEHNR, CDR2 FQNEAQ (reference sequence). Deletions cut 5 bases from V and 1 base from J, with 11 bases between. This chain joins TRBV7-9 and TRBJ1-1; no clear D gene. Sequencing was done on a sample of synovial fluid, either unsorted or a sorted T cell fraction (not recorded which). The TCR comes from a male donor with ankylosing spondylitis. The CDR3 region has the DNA TGTGCCAGCAGCCTGGGGTTTACGAACACTGAAGCTTTCTTT. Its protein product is CASSLGFTNTEAFF.